Reported below is one T cell receptor beta chain. It has no known antigen specificity. Within one base of it there is no much larger clone, and no base qualities were kept. The sample comes from a study of cytomegalovirus exposure and HLA in healthy donors (dated by TCRdb to the late 2010s). Describing the broader study: In an earlier analysis of fewer than 750 of the donors, about 270 Gb of sequence data and 90 million to 120 million unique TCR beta sequences from 180 million or so T cells were reported. Roughly 300 gigabases of sequencing data and approximately 85 million unique TCR sequences were included in an early release covering several hundred HLA-typed donors. Of the 300 to 500 genotyped donors, approximately 81% were placed in the genetic ancestry cluster associated with self-reported Caucasian donors. The study aimed to test whether signatures of past pathogen exposure could be identified by cataloging public T cell receptors. The study profiled the T cell repertoires of fewer than 850 subjects by immunosequencing and related them to cytomegalovirus serostatus. In addition to the first cohort of hundreds of subjects, a separate validation cohort of 100 to 150 different subjects was used. To predict cytomegalovirus infection status, the study brought together high-throughput TCR immunosequencing, statistical association of individual TCRs with disease status, and machine learning. A later analysis re-examined previously published TCR beta repertoires from roughly 720 donors and added high-resolution HLA genotyping to investigate patterns of TCR occurrence. Rather than drawing on any new phenotypic data, the later analysis identified candidate immune exposures from TCR beta sequences and the way those sequences occurred across donors. An earlier analysis of 587 of the donors used high-throughput TCR beta sequencing to judge whether each TCR beta V gene segment behaved as functional or pseudogenic. Donor age, sex, ethnicity and CMV serostatus were compiled together with the repertoire data. Genome-wide SNP genotypes for about 55% of the roughly 670 donors were used in a later genetic analysis, which treated that subset as a discovery cohort. All discovery cohort repertoires had been generated on a single sequencing platform. HLA typing included class I and class II loci at four-digit resolution. Typing coverage differed by locus: A, B, C, DRB1 and DQB1 were typed in about 620-630 donors, DQA1 in about 560, DPA1 in 600 to 610, and DPB1 in 472. A few DR-DQ haplotypes were treated as single units for association and clustering because of strong linkage in the cohort. Across some 400 genotyped donors of the cohort, an average of roughly 250,000 unique TCR beta nucleotide sequences per donor were sequenced, and around 19% of those sequences were non-productive.

The cohort consisted of 600 or so healthy bone marrow donors. At the time of sampling, every cohort member was nominally healthy, though immune exposures that went unrecorded were likely present. The donor tested CMV seronegative, placing the donor among the approximately 400 seronegative members of the cohort. Every donor gave a peripheral blood sample, and the peripheral blood mononuclear cells from that sample were used for TCR beta sequencing. The Qiagen DNeasy Blood Extraction Kit was used to extract genomic DNA from the blood cell samples. Summary of the overall study and its limitations: In vitro tests confirmed that a few of the cytomegalovirus-associated TCR beta chains recognize cytomegalovirus antigens. Compared with the roughly 700-donor mean, donors in an Asian-associated ancestry cluster had fewer N-insertions in productive TCRs, according to a later genetic analysis. In a later analysis, several top co-occurrence clusters were reported to appear linked to parvovirus B19, influenza, CMV and Epstein-Barr virus. A further reported finding was that TCR beta sequences accurately predicted the HLA-A and HLA-B alleles for most subjects in the first cohort. An earlier analysis of approximately 500 of the donors showed that most TCR beta V segments appeared in productive rearrangements either about 87% or about 30% of the time, which broadly matched IMGT annotations. The study listed 164 TCR beta chains as associated with cytomegalovirus. Specific HLA alleles were associated with some 15,000 TCR beta sequences at a false discovery rate of 0.05 in a later analysis. The presence/absence analyses assumed that sequencing depth was roughly uniform across donors, and that assumption may not be true. The classifier was reported to diagnose cytomegalovirus status with high specificity and sensitivity in both the original cohort and the validation cohort. A cluster of highly shared sequence variants was judged likely to be a technical artifact of the sequencing pipeline. For the cohort, immune exposure information was limited to CMV serostatus. Across donors, most TCR sequences were observed very rarely, whereas some public TCRs were present in many individuals. Because some donors lacked HLA typing at each locus, the association tests relied only on the typed subset. According to a later analysis, TCR association rates differed among HLA loci, with DRB1 alleles showing the most associated TCRs and HLA-C alleles showing the fewest. In a later genetic analysis, a missense DCLRE1C variant was associated with V-gene and J-gene trimming of TCR beta chains, and the association was replicated in an independent cohort. The authors suggested that the approach could potentially be generalized to other disease states and immunological phenotypes. Compared with equally common non-associated chains, HLA-associated TCR beta chains in a later analysis were more clonally expanded and had lower generation probabilities. Strong co-occurrence of HLA alleles, especially DR and DQ, made assigning TCR associations to individual alleles difficult. Correlated functional status among segregating V segments might be attributable to linkage disequilibrium, but an unknown experimental factor could not be ruled out. Most CMV-associated TCR beta chains appeared to be HLA-restricted in a later analysis, and the HLA associations seemed to be driven largely by CMV exposure. This cohort had only TCR beta chains sequenced, and the lack of alpha or paired-chain data limited which features could be detected. The earlier analysis of about 600 of the donors excluded 15 to 20 rarely observed V segments, including chromosome 9 orphons, because counts were too low.

Library construction relied on the immunoSEQ multiplex PCR assay. A mixture of 60 forward primers for TCR Vbeta segments and 13 reverse primers for TCR Jbeta segments was used in the multiplex PCR. The CDR3 region of rearranged TCR beta genes was amplified from genomic DNA with a multiplex PCR assay. The amplified TCR beta libraries were sequenced on the Illumina HiSeq System as 87-base-pair reads. Turning to the authors' computational methods: A later analysis counted approximately 84 million unique TCR beta chains across the 666 repertoires, and some 11 million of these chains were shared by at least two donors. A nearest-neighbor algorithm error-corrected the raw reads and collapsed the reads into unique sequences, merging closely related sequences to remove PCR and sequencing errors. To assign V, D and J gene segments, CDR3 sequences were aligned to IMGT reference sequences. For a sequence to be retained, a match of at least six nucleotides was required to both a V gene segment and a J gene segment. A rearrangement counted as productive if the CDR3 had no stop codons and remained in frame with V and J, and every other rearrangement counted as non-productive. CDR3 was defined by IMGT convention, running from the second conserved V-encoded cysteine to the conserved J-encoded phenylalanine. Sequences without an unambiguous match to a single V gene segment were excluded from the earlier analysis of over 500 of the donors. An earlier analysis of several hundred of the donors called V segments functional above 56.7% productive rearrangements and segregating when the between-donor standard deviation exceeded 5%. A statistical classification framework was developed to diagnose cytomegalovirus status using the catalog of TCR beta chain sequences. In a later analysis, TCR nucleotide sequences were compared against IMGT/GENE-DB human TR gene sequences so that V and J genes could be assigned. The TCRdist pipeline was used in a later analysis to assign CDR3 sequences and most-parsimonious VDJ recombination scenarios. In a later analysis, every TCR beta chain was defined by the combination of its CDR3 amino acid sequence and its V-gene family, and reads without a unique V-gene family were dropped. A later analysis removed roughly 590 highly shared, low-generation-probability nucleotide sequences to deal with suspected cross-contamination and a sequencing artifact. For each public chain, a later analysis derived a clonal expansion index from normalized ranks of inferred template counts within each repertoire. In a later analysis, generation probabilities were computed with a VDJ recombination model fitted to out-of-frame rearrangements, and the resulting probabilities were checked against IGoR. A later analysis scored TCR-TCR, TCR-HLA and TCR-CMV co-occurrence with hypergeometric tests, applying a repertoire-size bias correction to TCR pairs. In a later analysis, false discovery rates were estimated by permuting HLA or CMV assignments 20 times. A later analysis grouped co-occurring TCRs with DBSCAN, adding TCRdist sequence similarity when clustering within HLA-allele-positive subsets. For co-occurrence clustering, repertoires with fewer than 30,000 or more than 120,000 public chains were excluded, along with about five repertoires with anomalous nucleotide sharing. Held by TCRdb, this immuneACCESS table contains in-frame sequences only and omits some clones. Under half of the omission traces to an unresolved V gene where checked; the cause of the rest is unknown. The DNA was the basis for D and trimming; V, J and clone size are from that table. This sample gives 170,000 or so clones in total; about four fifths of them show up just once. The ten largest clones capture 4.8% of the sample.

This TCR derives from a man between 18 and 29 years old in good health and CMV-seronegative. Sequenced material: PBMCs.

The DNA sequence is TGTGCCGTACACTCCGGGACTAGCCGGGCAGATACGCAGTATTTT. It encodes CAVHSGTSRADTQYF. Rearrangement joined TRBV7-8 to TRBJ2-3; 9 bases in the middle match TRBD2. The CDR3 numbers 15 residues from cysteine through phenylalanine. Of all the DNA, just the CDR3 is kept, 45 bases in frame from base 1. V ends up 11 bases short and J 4 bases short, with an unmatched junction base count of 13. The germline V gene provides CDR1 SGHVS and CDR2 FQNEAQ. Here the CDR3 is joined to the reference TRBV7-8 and TRBJ2-3 genes, and the full variable domain is: GAGVSQSPRYKVAKRGQDVALRCDPISGHVSLFWYQQALGQGPEFLTYFQNEAQLDKSGLPSDRFFAERPEGSVSTLKIQRTQQEDSAVYLCAVHSGTSRADTQYFGPGTRLTVL.